This T cell receptor beta chain appears in the sequencing data of a study of vaccination and CD4 T cells after COVID-19. Study-level background: Convalescent patients had positive nasal swab PCR results for SARS-CoV-2. Disease was mild in 8 to 10 and severe in one. The cells in question were stimulated using overlapping spike peptides derived from SARS-CoV-2, HCoV-NL63, HCoV-OC43 and HCoV-229E.

Treatment in this sample: approximately nine-day PBMC culture with coronavirus spike peptide pools or control peptides (ViraFEST assay). Researchers used the Oncomine TCR Beta short-read assay to sequence DNA from cultured CD4+ T cells. MiXCR, run by TCRdb on the PCR reads, gives a single entry per CDR3 protein. The table records 15,000 to 20,000 distinct CDR3 sequences, roughly 60% of them present only once. The CDR3 runs to 13 residues. Trimming removed 4 bases at V and 6 bases at J, with 12 bases between. The germline V gene encodes CDR1 MGHRA and CDR2 YSYEKL. Points on this clonotype: Its antigen is unknown.

The TCR originated in a human donor who had recovered from COVID-19. The rearrangement joins TRBV4-1 to TRBJ1-1, with D unclear. The sample consisted of CD4+ T cells from blood, cultured in vitro. As DNA, the CDR3 is TGCGCCAGCAGCCGCCAAGGAGGGTCTGAAGCTTTCTTT. This encodes CASSRQGGSEAFF.